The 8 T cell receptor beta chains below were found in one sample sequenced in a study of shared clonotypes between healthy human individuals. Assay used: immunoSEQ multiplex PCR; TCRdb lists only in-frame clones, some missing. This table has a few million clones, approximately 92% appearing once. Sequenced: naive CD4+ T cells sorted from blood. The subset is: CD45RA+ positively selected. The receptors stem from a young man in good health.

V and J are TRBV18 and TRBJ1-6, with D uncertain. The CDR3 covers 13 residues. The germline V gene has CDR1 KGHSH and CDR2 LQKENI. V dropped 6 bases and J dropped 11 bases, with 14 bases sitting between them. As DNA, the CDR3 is TGTGCCAGCTCGCCCGACGACCGAACACCCCTCCACTTT. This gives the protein CASSPDDRTPLHF.

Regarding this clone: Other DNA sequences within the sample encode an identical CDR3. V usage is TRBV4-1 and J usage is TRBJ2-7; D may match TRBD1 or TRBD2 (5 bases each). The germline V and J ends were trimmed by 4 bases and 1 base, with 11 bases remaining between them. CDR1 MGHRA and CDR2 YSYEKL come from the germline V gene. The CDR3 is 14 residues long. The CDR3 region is CASSPPGRSYEQYF. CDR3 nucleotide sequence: TGCGCCAGCAGCCCCCCGGGACGGTCCTACGAGCAGTACTTC.

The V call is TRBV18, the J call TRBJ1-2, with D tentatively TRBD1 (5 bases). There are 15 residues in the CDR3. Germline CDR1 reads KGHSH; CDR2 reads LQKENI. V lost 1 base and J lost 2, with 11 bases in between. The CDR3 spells CASSPRTPKNYGYTF. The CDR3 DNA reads TGTGCCAGCTCACCACGGACACCGAAAAACTATGGCTACACCTTC.

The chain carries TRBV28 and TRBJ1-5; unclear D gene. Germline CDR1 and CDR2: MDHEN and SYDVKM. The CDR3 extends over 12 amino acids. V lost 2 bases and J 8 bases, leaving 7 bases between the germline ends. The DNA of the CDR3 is TGTGCCAGCAGTTTAAACGGGGAGCCCCAGCATTTT. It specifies CASSLNGEPQHF.

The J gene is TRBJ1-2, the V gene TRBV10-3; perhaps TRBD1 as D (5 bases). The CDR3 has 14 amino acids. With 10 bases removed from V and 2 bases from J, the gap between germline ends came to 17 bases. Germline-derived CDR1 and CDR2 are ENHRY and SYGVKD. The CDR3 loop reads CATRSGGGNYGYTF. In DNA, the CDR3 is TGTGCCACGAGATCGGGCGGGGGGAACTATGGCTACACCTTC.

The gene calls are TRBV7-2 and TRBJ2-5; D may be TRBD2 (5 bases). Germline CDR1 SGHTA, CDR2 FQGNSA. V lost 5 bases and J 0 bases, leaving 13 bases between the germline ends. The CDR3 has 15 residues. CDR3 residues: CASSVKYGNQETQYF. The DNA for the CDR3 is TGTGCCAGCAGCGTTAAATACGGGAACCAAGAGACCCAGTACTTC.

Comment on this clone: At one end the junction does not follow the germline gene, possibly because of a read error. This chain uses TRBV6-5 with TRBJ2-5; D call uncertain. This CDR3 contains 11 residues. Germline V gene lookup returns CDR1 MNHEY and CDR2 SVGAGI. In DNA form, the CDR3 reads TGTGCCAGCATTTACCTAGGTTTGCCGTACTTC. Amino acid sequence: CASIYLGLPYF.

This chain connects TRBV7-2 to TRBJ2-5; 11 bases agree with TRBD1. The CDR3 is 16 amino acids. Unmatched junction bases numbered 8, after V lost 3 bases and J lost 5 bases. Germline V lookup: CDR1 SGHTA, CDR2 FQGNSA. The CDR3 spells CASSLHGTGGPETQYF. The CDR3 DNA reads TGTGCCAGCAGCTTGCACGGGACAGGGGGTCCTGAGACCCAGTACTTC.